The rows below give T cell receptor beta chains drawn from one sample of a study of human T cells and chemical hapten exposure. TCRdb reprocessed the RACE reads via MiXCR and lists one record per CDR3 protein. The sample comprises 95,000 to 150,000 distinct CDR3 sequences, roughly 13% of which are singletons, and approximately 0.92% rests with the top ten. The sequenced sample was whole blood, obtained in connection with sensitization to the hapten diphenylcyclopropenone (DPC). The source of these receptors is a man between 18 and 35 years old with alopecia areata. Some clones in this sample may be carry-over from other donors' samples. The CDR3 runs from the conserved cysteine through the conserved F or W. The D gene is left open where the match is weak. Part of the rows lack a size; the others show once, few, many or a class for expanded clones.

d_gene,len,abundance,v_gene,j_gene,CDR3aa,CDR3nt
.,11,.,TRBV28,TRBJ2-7,CATDGRYEQYF,TGTGCCACGGACGGACGTTACGAGCAGTACTTC
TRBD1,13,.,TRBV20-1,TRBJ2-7,CSAPWDRAYEQYF,TGCAGTGCTCCTTGGGACAGGGCTTACGAGCAGTACTTC
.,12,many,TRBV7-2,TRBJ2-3,CASSFYADTQYF,TGTGCCAGCAGCTTCTACGCAGATACGCAGTATTTT
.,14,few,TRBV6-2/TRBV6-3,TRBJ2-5,CASSYSGPHPTQYF,TGTGCCAGCAGTTACTCGGGTCCCCATCCGACCCAGTACTTC
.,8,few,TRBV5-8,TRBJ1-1,CASSMMIF,TGTGCCAGCAGCATGATGATCTTT
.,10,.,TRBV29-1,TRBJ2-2,CSVRTGELFF,TGCAGCGTTAGGACCGGGGAGCTGTTTTTT
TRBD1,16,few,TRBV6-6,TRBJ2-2,CASSPTGEEHTGELFF,TGTGCCAGCAGCCCGACAGGGGAGGAGCACACCGGGGAGCTGTTTTTT
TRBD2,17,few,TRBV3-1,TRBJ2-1,CASSQEWSSGGFSEQFF,TGTGCCAGCAGCCAAGAATGGTCTAGCGGGGGATTCAGTGAGCAGTTCTTC
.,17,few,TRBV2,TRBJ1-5,CASSEDTRAYSNQPQHF,TGTGCCAGCAGTGAGGACACTCGAGCATATAGCAATCAGCCCCAGCATTTT
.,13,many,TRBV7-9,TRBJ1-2,CASSLAGGYGYTF,TGTGCCAGCAGCTTAGCCGGCGGCTATGGCTACACCTTC
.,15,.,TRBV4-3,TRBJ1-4,CASSQWGRADEKLFF,TGCGCCAGCAGCCAATGGGGAAGGGCGGATGAAAAACTGTTTTTT
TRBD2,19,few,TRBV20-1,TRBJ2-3,CSALDLRLAGGPSTDTQYF,TGCAGTGCCCTGGACCTAAGACTAGCGGGGGGCCCTAGCACAGATACGCAGTATTTT
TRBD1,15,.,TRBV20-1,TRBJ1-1,CSAASTGRTYNEAFF,TGCAGTGCCGCCTCGACAGGGAGGACATACAATGAAGCTTTCTTT
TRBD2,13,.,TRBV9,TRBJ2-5,CASSVGLAGTQYF,TGTGCCAGCAGCGTAGGGCTAGCGGGGACCCAGTACTTC
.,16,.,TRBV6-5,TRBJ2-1,CASSQTRVRMIHEQFF,TGTGCCAGCAGTCAAACTAGAGTAAGGATGATCCATGAGCAGTTCTTC